Sequencing of this T cell receptor (beta chain) was carried out in a study of beta chain features in type 1 diabetes. Every donor provided one heparinised blood draw, which averaged approximately 120 mL. Germline CDR1 is SEHNR and CDR2 is FQNEAQ (reference sequence). The J segment lost 7 bases and the V segment lost 5 bases, leaving 10 bases of the junction unmatched. The CDR3 contains 15 residues. This clone was observed a few times. Its antigen is not known. Study results and caveats: All four CD4+ subsets of Type 1 diabetes patients contained TCRB CDR3s that were moderately but significantly shorter. VDJ junctions from patients with type 1 diabetes contained fewer insertions and more deletions.

The entirety of the isolated RNA underwent reverse transcription, so expressed TCRB transcripts were sequenced. The average output of naive, central memory and regulatory T cell samples was several million reads. Some clones are missing from TCRdb's copy, which holds only in-frame ones; the method was immunoSEQ multiplex PCR. The profile shows about 140,000 clones, around 7% of them singletons. This chain uses TRBV7-9 with TRBJ2-2; 7 nucleotides align to TRBD2. The TCR was taken from a woman in her 30s in good health. Sequenced material: central memory CD4+ T cells from blood. The CDR3: CASSDLGGDRGELFF. DNA of the CDR3: TGTGCCAGCAGCGACCTTGGGGGGGACCGCGGGGAGCTGTTTTTT. The full variable domain, its missing parts supplied by reference TRBV7-9 and TRBJ2-2, is DTGVSQNPRHKITKRGQNVTFRCDPISEHNRLYWYRQTLGQGPEFLTYFQNEAQLEKSRLLSDRFSAERPKGSFSTLEIQRTEQGDSAMYLCASSDLGGDRGELFFGEGSRLTVL.